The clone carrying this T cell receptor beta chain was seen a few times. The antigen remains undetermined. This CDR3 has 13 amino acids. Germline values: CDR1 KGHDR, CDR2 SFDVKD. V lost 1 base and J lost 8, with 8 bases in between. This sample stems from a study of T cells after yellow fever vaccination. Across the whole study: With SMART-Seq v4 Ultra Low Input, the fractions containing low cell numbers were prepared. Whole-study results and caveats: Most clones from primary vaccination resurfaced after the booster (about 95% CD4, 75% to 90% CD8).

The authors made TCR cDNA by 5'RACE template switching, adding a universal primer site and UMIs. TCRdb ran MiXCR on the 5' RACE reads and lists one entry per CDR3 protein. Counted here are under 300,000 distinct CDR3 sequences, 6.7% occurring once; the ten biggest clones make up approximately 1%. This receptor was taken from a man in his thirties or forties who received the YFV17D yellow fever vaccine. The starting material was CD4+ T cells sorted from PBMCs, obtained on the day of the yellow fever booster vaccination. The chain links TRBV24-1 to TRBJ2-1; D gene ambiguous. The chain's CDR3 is CATSDFGSDEQFF. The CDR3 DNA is TGTGCCACCAGTGATTTTGGGTCCGATGAGCAGTTCTTC.